These 30 T cell receptor beta chains share one sample of origin, sequenced in a study of control samples from healthy donors and cancer patients. Method: immunoSEQ multiplex PCR; TCRdb's copy keeps in-frame clones and lacks some. The table records about 92,000 clones, approximately 78% of them present only once. Sequenced sample: blood. These receptors were collected from a woman in her fifties or sixties in good health.

This rearrangement joins TRBV15 to TRBJ1-3; D not resolved. Deletions cut 0 bases from V and 3 bases from J, with 9 bases between. Germline CDR1 reads LNHNV; CDR2 reads YYDKDF (reference sequence). CDR3 length: 15 residues. Written as DNA, the CDR3 is TGTGCCACCAGCAGAGAATCGGGGATTGGAAACACCATATATTTT. It is translated as CATSRESGIGNTIYF. Complete variable domain (other parts from reference TRBV15 and TRBJ1-3): DAMVIQNPRYQVTQFGKPVTLSCSQTLNHNVMYWYQQKSSQAPKLLFHYYDKDFNNEADTPDNFQSRRPNTSFCFLDIRSPGLGDTAMYLCATSRESGIGNTIYFGEGSWLTVV.

The V call is TRBV7-7, the J call TRBJ2-2, with 7 bases aligning to TRBD1. The CDR3 is 13 residues long. Per the germline V gene, CDR1 is SSHAT and CDR2 is FNYEAQ (reference sequence). The V gene end was trimmed by 5 bases and the J gene end by 8 bases; junction bases not matched to a gene: 5. The CDR3 DNA reads TGTGCCAGCAGCCCAAGACAGGGAGGGGAGCTGTTTTTT. Translating gives CASSPRQGGELFF.

The rearrangement links TRBV19 to TRBJ1-1, with TRBD1 matching over 7 bases. The CDR3 loop spans 15 amino acids. Germline CDR1 LNHDA, CDR2 SQIVND (reference sequence). V was pared by 3 bases and J by 5 bases, with 9 bases of the junction left unmatched. The CDR3 nucleotides are TGTGCCAGTAGTATGGACAGGAGCCGGGGGACTGAAGCTTTCTTT. Translated, it gives CASSMDRSRGTEAFF.

This clone appeared a few times. The DNA of the CDR3 is TGTGCCAGCAGCTTAAAGGGGAACTACGAGCAGTACTTC. Encoded protein: CASSLKGNYEQYF. The chain joins TRBV5-8 to TRBJ2-7; TRBD1 might be the D (5 bases). The CDR3 loop spans 13 amino acids. V was pared by 2 bases and J by 3 bases, with 9 bases between. Germline V CDR1 and CDR2: SGHTS, YDEGEE.

The chain recombines TRBV28 with TRBJ2-1; 10 bases line up with TRBD1. The CDR3 contains 16 residues. CDR1 MDHEN and CDR2 SYDVKM come from the germline V gene. Trimming cost V 5 bases and J 2 bases; bases outside gene matches: 6. The DNA for the CDR3 is TGTGCCAGCAGTCCCCCCGGGACAGGGGCCTACAATGAGCAGTTCTTC. It encodes CASSPPGTGAYNEQFF.

The rearrangement uses TRBV5-1 and TRBJ1-5; 7 positions match TRBD1. The CDR3 spans 16 residues. The ends lost 0 bases at V and 4 bases at J; junction bases unmatched: 7. Germline V gives CDR1 SGHRS, CDR2 YFSETQ. DNA for the CDR3: TGCGCCAGCAGCTTGGGCGAGACAGGGTCGAATCAGCCCCAGCATTTT. Translation gives CASSLGETGSNQPQHF.

V and J are TRBV28 and TRBJ2-2; no reliable D call. CDR3 length equals 13 residues. From germline, CDR1 is MDHEN and CDR2 SYDVKM. Trimming cost V 6 bases and J 0 bases, with 5 bases left between them. The CDR3 spells CASRQPNTGELFF. CDR3 coding DNA: TGTGCCAGCAGGCAACCGAACACCGGGGAGCTGTTTTTT. The full variable domain, in which reference TRBV28 and TRBJ2-2 provide the parts outside the CDR3, is DVKVTQSSRYLVKRTGEKVFLECVQDMDHENMFWYRQDPGLGLRLIYFSYDVKMKEKGDIPEGYSVSREKKERFSLILESASTNQTSMYLCASRQPNTGELFFGEGSRLTVL.

The V and J genes are TRBV28 and TRBJ2-5; perhaps TRBD1 as D (6 bases). The CDR3 has 16 amino acids. Trimming removed 6 bases from V and 5 bases from J, with 22 bases in between. CDR1 and CDR2 from the germline V gene are MDHEN and SYDVKM. In nucleotides, the CDR3 is TGTGCCAGCAGCCACAACTCGGACGGTCAGGGGGAGACCCAGTACTTC. It yields the protein CASSHNSDGQGETQYF.

This clone was recorded a few times. The chain joins TRBV6-6 to TRBJ1-1; D is unresolved. Per the germline V gene, CDR1 is MNHNY and CDR2 is SVGAGI (reference sequence). The CDR3 runs to 13 residues. The V end lost 7 bases, the J end lost 0 bases, and 9 bases lay between the germline ends. As DNA, the CDR3 is TGTGCCAGCATCACCGGGGTGAACACTGAAGCTTTCTTT. It yields the protein CASITGVNTEAFF.

The chain has TRBV5-1 and TRBJ2-3; D might be TRBD2 (6 bases). The CDR3 spans 17 residues. Per germline, CDR1 SGHRS and CDR2 YFSETQ. With 1 base removed from V and 0 bases from J, the gap between germline ends came to 15 bases. The CDR3 region is CASSLSPAGSSTDTQYF. In DNA, the CDR3 is TGCGCCAGCAGCTTGTCCCCAGCGGGTTCTAGCACAGATACGCAGTATTTT.

A few counts support this clone. The J gene is TRBJ2-5, the V gene TRBV7-2; D not certain. CDR3 length equals 13 residues. V lost 1 base, J lost 5 bases, and 8 bases lay in between. In germline, CDR1 is SGHTA, CDR2 FQGNSA. CDR3 amino acids: CASSLERSETQYF. CDR3 DNA: TGTGCCAGCAGCTTAGAAAGGTCTGAGACCCAGTACTTC.

The chain links TRBV18 to TRBJ1-1, with 8 bases lining up with TRBD1. With 6 bases clipped from V and 1 base from J, the junction kept 4 bases outside the gene matches. The CDR3 consists of 14 residues. CDR1 and CDR2 from the germline V gene are KGHSH and LQKENI. CDR3 DNA: TGTGCCAGCTCCCTCGGACAGGGGAACACTGAAGCTTTCTTT. Residues: CASSLGQGNTEAFF.

This clone was observed a handful of times. The chain has TRBV2 and TRBJ1-6, with 8 nucleotides matching TRBD1. The CDR3 is 14 amino acids. Germline assignment: CDR1 SNHLY and CDR2 FYNNEI. Losses at the gene ends were 8 bases for V and 9 bases for J; bases not matched to a gene: 9. The CDR3: CASGRDRQASPLHF. In nucleotides, the CDR3 is TGTGCCAGCGGCCGGGACAGGCAAGCTTCACCCCTCCACTTT.

This rearrangement joins TRBV4-1 to TRBJ1-1; the D is unclear. V lost 1 base, J lost 8 bases, and 8 bases lay in between. The CDR3 length is 12 residues. From germline, CDR1 is MGHRA and CDR2 YSYEKL. This chain's CDR3 is CASSQAADEAFF. The CDR3 DNA sequence: TGCGCCAGCAGCCAAGCCGCAGACGAAGCTTTCTTT.

The gene calls are TRBV18 and TRBJ1-2; no clear D gene. Germline V gene sequence: CDR1 KGHSH, CDR2 LQKENI. The germline V and J ends were trimmed by 2 bases and 4 bases, with 17 bases remaining between them. The CDR3 is made up of 16 amino acids. The chain's CDR3 is CASSPGLSEVGYGYTF. The CDR3 DNA follows: TGTGCCAGCTCACCAGGCTTATCGGAAGTAGGCTATGGCTACACCTTC.

CDR3 amino acids: CASSQWEGGQIEDTQYF. The CDR3 bases are TGTGCCAGCAGCCAATGGGAGGGGGGACAGATAGAAGATACGCAGTATTTT. This chain uses TRBV3-1 (or the pseudogene TRBV3-2) with TRBJ2-3, with D possibly being TRBD1 or TRBD2 (7 bases each). V lost 2 bases and J 5 bases, leaving 20 bases between the germline ends. Germline loops: CDR1 LGHDT, CDR2 YNNKEL (reference sequence). CDR3 length: 17 residues.

The chain combines TRBV24-1 with TRBJ2-7; 8 bases match TRBD1. The germline V gene has CDR1 KGHDR and CDR2 SFDVKD. The CDR3 spans 13 residues. Losses at the gene ends were 9 bases for V and 4 bases for J; bases not matched to a gene: 7. The CDR3 bases are TGTGCCACCGAAGGACAGGGTGGATACGAGCAGTACTTC. Translated: CATEGQGGYEQYF.

The rearrangement uses TRBV7-6 and TRBJ2-1; 9 bases agree with TRBD1. CDR3 length: 12 amino acids. In germline, CDR1 is SGHVS, CDR2 FNYEAQ. The ends lost 3 bases at V and 10 bases at J; junction bases unmatched: 1. The CDR3 protein is CASSFGTGEQFF. The CDR3, as DNA: TGTGCCAGCAGCTTCGGGACAGGGGAGCAGTTCTTC.

The chain employs TRBV2 and TRBJ2-7; weak D call: TRBD1 (6 bases). CDR1 is SNHLY and CDR2 is FYNNEI in the germline V gene. Trimming stripped 2 bases from V and 6 bases from J, with 11 bases between. CDR3 size: 13 residues. CDR3 nucleotide sequence: TGTGCCAGCAGTGAATCAGGGGTGGGCGAGCAGTACTTC. Its translation: CASSESGVGEQYF. The whole variable domain, filled in from reference TRBV2 and TRBJ2-7, reads EPEVTQTPSHQVTQMGQEVILRCVPISNHLYFYWYRQILGQKVEFLVSFYNNEISEKSEIFDDQFSVERPDGSNFTLKIRSTKLEDSAMYFCASSESGVGEQYFGPGTRLTVT.

V gene TRBV5-1 combines with J gene TRBJ1-5; D is uncertain. This CDR3 spans 15 amino acids. Trimming removed 0 bases from V and 6 bases from J, with 13 bases in between. Per germline, CDR1 SGHRS and CDR2 YFSETQ. CDR3 DNA: TGCGCCAGCAGCTTGGGACCACAAGCAGGTCAGCCCCAGCATTTT. Protein product: CASSLGPQAGQPQHF. Using reference TRBV5-1 and TRBJ1-5 for the parts outside the CDR3, the full variable domain is KAGVTQTPRYLIKTRGQQVTLSCSPISGHRSVSWYQQTPGQGLQFLFEYFSETQRNKGNFPGRFSGRQFSNSRSEMNVSTLELGDSALYLCASSLGPQAGQPQHFGDGTRLSIL.

This clone has just one count. The CDR3: CSGLQGRNTQYF. CDR3 in DNA: TGCAGCGGTCTGCAGGGGCGGAATACGCAGTATTTT. The V gene is TRBV29-1, the J gene TRBJ2-3, with D possibly matching TRBD1 (6 bases). The CDR3 runs 12 residues. Germline V gene sequence: CDR1 SQVTM, CDR2 ANQGSEA. Trimming shortened V by 7 bases and J by 7 bases, and 15 bases separated the two germline ends.

The chain combines TRBV28 with TRBJ1-4; a weak D match, TRBD1 (5 bases). CDR3 size: 17 residues. Germline V gene data show CDR1 as MDHEN and CDR2 as SYDVKM. Trimming shortened V by 4 bases and J by 4 bases, and 19 bases separated the two germline ends. CDR3 amino acids: CASSSPRDRHVNEKLFF. The CDR3 DNA reads as TGTGCCAGCAGTTCCCCCCGGGACCGACATGTTAATGAAAAACTGTTTTTT.

V is TRBV13 and J is TRBJ2-3, with 10 bases matching TRBD1. Germline-derived CDR1 and CDR2 are PRHDT and FYEKMQ (reference sequence). This CDR3 has 16 residues. Germline trimming cut 4 bases from V and 0 bases from J; bases unmatched to any gene: 4. In nucleotides, the CDR3 is TGTGCCAGCAGCTCCAGGACAGGGGGAAGCACAGATACGCAGTATTTT. This translates into CASSSRTGGSTDTQYF. The whole variable domain, remainder taken from reference TRBV13 and TRBJ2-3, is AAGVIQSPRHLIKEKRETATLKCYPIPRHDTVYWYQQGPGQDPQFLISFYEKMQSDKGSIPDRFSAQQFSDYHSELNMSSLELGDSALYFCASSSRTGGSTDTQYFGPGTRLTVL.

CDR3 in DNA: TGTGCCAGCAGCAGGGACTTGGGGAGCAATCAGCCCCAGCATTTT. Residues: CASSRDLGSNQPQHF. This chain joins TRBV6-5 and TRBJ1-5, with D perhaps TRBD1 (5 bases). Germline values: CDR1 MNHEY, CDR2 SVGAGI. This CDR3 contains 15 residues. The ends were cut back, 6 bases at V and 1 base at J, with 13 bases in the middle.

This rearrangement joins TRBV28 to TRBJ1-3, with TRBD1 as a possible D gene (5 bases). CDR3 length: 18 residues. V dropped 2 bases and J dropped 0 bases, with 17 bases sitting between them. In germline, CDR1 is MDHEN, CDR2 SYDVKM. CDR3 sequence reads: CASSLPTRGESSGNTIYF. The CDR3 DNA sequence: TGTGCCAGCAGTTTACCGACCCGGGGGGAGAGCTCTGGAAACACCATATATTTT. The full variable domain, in which reference TRBV28 and TRBJ1-3 provide the parts outside the CDR3, is DVKVTQSSRYLVKRTGEKVFLECVQDMDHENMFWYRQDPGLGLRLIYFSYDVKMKEKGDIPEGYSVSREKKERFSLILESASTNQTSMYLCASSLPTRGESSGNTIYFGEGSWLTVV.

This sequence joins TRBV15 and TRBJ2-7, with a weak D call TRBD2 (6 bases). CDR1 and CDR2 (germline): LNHNV, YYDKDF (reference sequence). Trimming stripped 1 base from V and 3 bases from J, with 13 bases between. This CDR3 is built from 15 residues. This CDR3 is CATSRGSGTLYEQYF. Here the CDR3 DNA reads TGTGCCACCAGCAGAGGGTCAGGGACTCTCTACGAGCAGTACTTC.

J is TRBJ1-2 and V is TRBV7-2; D possibly corresponds to TRBD1 (5 bases). CDR1 SGHTA and CDR2 FQGNSA come from the germline V gene. The V and J ends lost 5 bases and 1 base respectively, with 14 bases between them. The CDR3 consists of 15 residues. CDR3 coding DNA: TGTGCCAGCAGCCCTGGGGGTACTGGTAACTATGGCTACACCTTC. Protein product: CASSPGGTGNYGYTF.

The sample holds one count of this clone. The chain combines TRBV19 with TRBJ1-2; weak D call: TRBD1 (6 bases). Germline CDR1 is LNHDA and CDR2 is SQIVND (reference sequence). The CDR3 contains 14 residues. Trimming took 4 bases from V and 4 from J, leaving 13 bases between them. CDR3 sequence reads: CASSNVGQIYGYTF. For the CDR3, the DNA is TGTGCCAGTAGTAACGTCGGACAGATCTATGGCTACACCTTC.

The V and J genes are TRBV20-1 and TRBJ1-5; maybe TRBD1 (5 bases). Germline lookup yields CDR1 DFQATT and CDR2 SNEGSKA (reference sequence). The ends were cut back, 3 bases at V and 4 bases at J, with 13 bases in the middle. CDR3 length: 14 residues. The CDR3 DNA reads TGCAGTGCTAGTAGGGGTATGGGGAATCAGCCCCAGCATTTT. This translates into CSASRGMGNQPQHF.

The V call is TRBV7-8, the J call TRBJ1-3; 7 positions match TRBD1. The CDR3 length is 14 residues. The ends lost 4 bases at V and 3 bases at J; junction bases unmatched: 3. Germline V gives CDR1 SGHVS, CDR2 FQNEAQ. In DNA, the CDR3 is TGTGCCAGCAGCTCCCGGGACAGTGGAAACACCATATATTTT. It is translated as CASSSRDSGNTIYF.